This T cell receptor (beta chain) was sequenced in a study of blood T cell repertoires in COVID-19. Authors' methods: Reference gene primer amplification yielded estimated nucleated cell counts. The repertoire was sequenced with immunoSEQ multiplex PCR; TCRdb's copy has only in-frame clones and lacks some. That table gives V, J and clone size, and the DNA gave D and trimming. The sample consists of around 100,000 clones, around nine tenths of them appearing once. Enrollment of patients from Seattle took place during active infection, with longitudinal follow-up. The receptor was derived from a woman aged 50 to 65 with COVID-19, enrolled during active disease. Sequenced: peripheral blood.

CDR3 residues: CAWSSSGPTDTQYF. The CDR3 DNA reads TGTGCCTGGAGTAGCTCAGGGCCCACAGATACGCAGTATTTT. The chain joins TRBV30 to TRBJ2-3; weak D call: TRBD1 (5 bases). The CDR3 covers 14 residues. Trimming took 2 bases from V and 2 from J, leaving 11 bases between them. CDR1 GTSNPN and CDR2 SVGIG come from the germline V gene (reference sequence).